These 30 T cell receptor beta chains came from one sample sequenced in a study of cytomegalovirus exposure and HLA in healthy donors. Vbeta (60) and Jbeta (13) primers were used in the PCR. Some clones are missing from TCRdb's copy, which holds only in-frame ones; the method was immunoSEQ multiplex PCR. In the table there are about 200,000 clones, 65% to 85% of which are singletons. The sequenced material came from PBMCs. The receptor source for this set is a man over 45 in good health and CMV-seronegative.

This rearrangement joins TRBV4-2 to TRBJ2-7; 8 bases map to TRBD1. Germline values: CDR1 LGHNA, CDR2 YNFKEQ. The trim removed 0 bases at V and 2 bases at J, leaving 3 bases unmatched. The CDR3 length is 15 residues. In DNA, the CDR3 is TGTGCCAGCAGCCAAGATCCAGGGGGCCCCTACGAGCAGTACTTC. Amino acid sequence: CASSQDPGGPYEQYF.

The rearrangement joins TRBV6-1 to TRBJ2-4; a weak D match, TRBD1 (6 bases). The V end was cut by 3 bases, the J end by 0 bases, with 9 bases between. Per the germline V gene, CDR1 is MNHNS and CDR2 is SASEGT. The CDR3 is made up of 15 amino acids. The CDR3 sequence is CASSEQGLAKNIQYF. CDR3 bases: TGTGCCAGCAGTGAGCAGGGGCTAGCCAAAAACATTCAGTACTTC.

The rearrangement uses TRBV5-1 and TRBJ2-5, with 15 bases lining up with TRBD2. Unmatched junction bases numbered 7, after V lost 2 bases and J lost 5 bases. The CDR3 has 17 amino acids. CDR1 and CDR2 (germline): SGHRS, YFSETQ. In nucleotides, the CDR3 is TGCGCCAGCAGCTTAGGACTAGCGGGAGGGTCGTACGAGACCCAGTACTTC. It specifies CASSLGLAGGSYETQYF.

J is TRBJ1-5 and V is TRBV27; no clear D gene. V shed 5 bases and J shed 5 bases, with 13 bases lying between them. CDR1 is MNHEY and CDR2 is SMNVEV in the germline V gene (reference sequence). This CDR3 contains 14 residues. CDR3 in amino acids: CASSREGRDQPQHF. The CDR3 nucleotides are TGTGCCAGCAGTCGAGAGGGTCGGGATCAGCCCCAGCATTTT.

The V and J genes are TRBV10-3 and TRBJ2-3, with D possibly being TRBD1 (6 bases). Per germline, CDR1 ENHRY and CDR2 SYGVKD. Trimming stripped 11 bases from V and 0 bases from J, with 12 bases between. The CDR3 runs 13 residues. CDR3 residues: CAARGDSTDTQYF. The CDR3 DNA reads as TGTGCCGCCAGGGGAGATAGCACAGATACGCAGTATTTT.

CDR3 coding DNA: TGTGCCAGCAGCTGGGACAGGGGTTACGAGCAGTACTTC. This gives the protein CASSWDRGYEQYF. The rearrangement joins TRBV5-6 to TRBJ2-7; 10 positions agree with TRBD1. The trim removed 3 bases at V and 4 bases at J, leaving 1 base unmatched. This CDR3 has 13 amino acids. Per the germline V gene, CDR1 is SGHDT and CDR2 is YYEEEE.

This clone has only a few counts. The CDR3 spells CASSIGGSRNSNQPQHF. The CDR3 DNA sequence: TGTGCCAGTAGTATTGGCGGGTCAAGAAATAGCAATCAGCCCCAGCATTTT. V and J are TRBV19 and TRBJ1-5, with unresolved D. The germline V gene has CDR1 LNHDA and CDR2 SQIVND (reference sequence). V was cut by 3 bases and J by 0 bases, with 15 bases left in between. The CDR3 is 17 residues long.

CDR3 protein: CASRPLAGGYGEQFF. The CDR3 DNA reads as TGTGCCAGCAGACCTCTAGCGGGAGGATACGGTGAGCAGTTCTTC. The V and J genes are TRBV11-1 and TRBJ2-1; 11 bases align to TRBD2. Germline values: CDR1 SGHAT, CDR2 FQDESV (reference sequence). The CDR3 sequence is 15 residues long. V trimming: 6 bases; J trimming: 9 bases; junction bases outside the gene matches: 10. Full variable domain (outside the CDR3, taken from reference TRBV11-1 and TRBJ2-1): EAEVAQSPRYKITEKSQAVAFWCDPISGHATLYWYRQILGQGPELLVQFQDESVVDDSQLPKDRFSAERLKGVDSTLKIQPAELGDSAMYLCASRPLAGGYGEQFFGPGTRLTVL.

This chain uses TRBV4-1 with TRBJ2-2; TRBD2 agrees at 14 bases. Germline assignment: CDR1 MGHRA and CDR2 YSYEKL. Germline trimming cut 4 bases from V and 1 base from J; bases unmatched to any gene: 11. This CDR3 is 20 amino acids long. The CDR3 sequence: CASSRWWTSGRKLNTGELFF. CDR3 bases: TGCGCCAGCAGCCGATGGTGGACTAGCGGGAGGAAACTGAACACCGGGGAGCTGTTTTTT.

The CDR3: CASRPLGGTEAFF. CDR3 DNA sequence: TGTGCCAGTCGACCTTTGGGGGGGACTGAAGCTTTCTTT. This chain connects TRBV27 to TRBJ1-1, with D perhaps TRBD1 (5 bases). Germline CDR1 is MNHEY and CDR2 is SMNVEV (reference sequence). The CDR3 extends over 13 amino acids. V dropped 9 bases and J dropped 5 bases, with 16 bases sitting between them.

V gene TRBV5-1 combines with J gene TRBJ2-7; D might be TRBD2 (5 bases). V shed 2 bases and J shed 6 bases, with 18 bases lying between them. CDR1 and CDR2 (germline): SGHRS, YFSETQ. This CDR3 comprises 15 residues. The CDR3 DNA reads as TGCGCCAGCAGCTTCTACGGGGAAGCCGTCTCCGAGCAGTACTTC. Translating it yields CASSFYGEAVSEQYF.

This clone has only a few counts. V is TRBV28 and J is TRBJ1-5; D is possibly TRBD1 (6 bases). V lost 2 bases, J lost 1 base, and 12 bases lay in between. CDR3 length equals 16 residues. The germline gives CDR1 MDHEN, CDR2 SYDVKM. The CDR3 bases are TGTGCCAGCAGTTTAGAGGGTAGGGGGAGCAATCAGCCCCAGCATTTT. The encoded protein is CASSLEGRGSNQPQHF.

The chain couples TRBV5-1 to TRBJ1-1; 7 bases are shared with TRBD1. CDR1 is SGHRS, CDR2 YFSETQ, per germline. The CDR3 covers 14 residues. Trimming at V came to 4 bases and at J to 1 base, leaving 4 bases not matched to a gene. CDR3 nucleotide sequence: TGCGCCAGCAGCACCGACAGGGCGAACACTGAAGCTTTCTTT. Amino acids: CASSTDRANTEAFF.

CDR3: CASSVAGQGTMTNEKLFF. CDR3 bases: TGTGCCAGCAGTGTTGCGGGACAGGGTACTATGACTAATGAAAAACTGTTTTTT. V gene TRBV6-1 combines with J gene TRBJ1-4; 9 bases are shared with TRBD1. The CDR3 contains 18 residues. Germline V gene lookup returns CDR1 MNHNS and CDR2 SASEGT. J lost 2 bases, V lost 4 bases, and 11 bases had no gene match.

This clone appeared a few times. This rearrangement joins TRBV28 to TRBJ2-7, with 7 bases that match TRBD1. The CDR3 contains 15 residues. Germline CDR1 is MDHEN and CDR2 is SYDVKM. V lost 4 bases to trimming and J lost 0 bases; unmatched junction nucleotides: 6. CDR3 sequence (DNA): TGTGCCAGCAGTTACAGGGGCGGCGGCTCCTACGAGCAGTACTTC. Translation gives CASSYRGGGSYEQYF.

The chain has TRBV7-2 and TRBJ2-1, with 8 nucleotides matching TRBD2. V was clipped by 4 bases and J by 7 bases; unmatched bases: 9. This CDR3 is built from 15 residues. Germline V gene sequence: CDR1 SGHTA, CDR2 FQGNSA. In DNA, the CDR3 is TGTGCCAGCAGCTCCGGACTAGCCCGAAGGAATGAGCAGTTCTTC. Amino acid sequence: CASSSGLARRNEQFF.

This sequence joins TRBV5-5 and TRBJ2-7, with unresolved D. CDR1 and CDR2 (germline): SGHKS, YYEKEE (reference sequence). V was pared by 0 bases and J by 3 bases, with 7 bases between. This CDR3 is built from 13 residues. The CDR3 bases are TGTGCCAGCAGCTTGGCTGCCGGCTACGAGCAGTACTTC. It translates to CASSLAAGYEQYF.

This clone was recorded a few times. This sequence joins TRBV11-3 and TRBJ2-5; D not resolved. Germline CDR1 reads SGHNT; CDR2 reads YENEEA. Trimming shortened V by 1 base and J by 6 bases, and 9 bases separated the two germline ends. The CDR3 has 13 amino acids. CDR3 sequence reads: CASSLVVPQTQYF. The CDR3 coding sequence is TGTGCCAGCAGCTTAGTAGTACCCCAGACCCAGTACTTC.

The V and J genes are TRBV29-1 and TRBJ2-3; the match to TRBD2 covers 11 bases. Germline CDR1 and CDR2: SQVTM and ANQGSEA. V was clipped by 6 bases and J by 5 bases; unmatched bases: 13. CDR3 size: 16 residues. The DNA of the CDR3 is TGCAGCGTGGGCGATAGCGGGAGGGTTTATGGAGATACGCAGTATTTT. Protein sequence: CSVGDSGRVYGDTQYF.

The chain links TRBV7-9 to TRBJ1-5; D might be TRBD1 (6 bases). Germline V CDR1 and CDR2: SEHNR, FQNEAQ (reference sequence). The CDR3 totals 19 residues. V shed 2 bases and J shed 0 bases, with 20 bases lying between them. CDR3: CASSLTGGQPSYSNQPQHF. For the CDR3, the DNA is TGTGCCAGCAGCTTAACGGGGGGGCAGCCGAGTTATAGCAATCAGCCCCAGCATTTT.

The CDR3 coding sequence is TGTGCCAGCAGCCCATTAGTGCTAGCGATCTACGAGCAGTACTTC. This sequence encodes CASSPLVLAIYEQYF. The chain carries TRBV7-2 and TRBJ2-7; TRBD2 might be the D (6 bases). Germline CDR1 is SGHTA and CDR2 is FQGNSA. This CDR3 has 15 residues. Trimming pared 5 bases from V and 3 bases from J, leaving 17 bases between.

This chain connects TRBV5-1 to TRBJ1-4; TRBD1 matches 8 bases. This CDR3 has 16 amino acids. The germline CDR1 and CDR2 sequences are SGHRS and YFSETQ. V shed 4 bases, J shed 7 bases, and the junction held 12 bases outside the gene matches. The CDR3 loop is CASSPRATGGGEKLFF. DNA for the CDR3: TGCGCCAGCAGCCCTAGGGCCACAGGGGGAGGTGAAAAACTGTTTTTT.

The rearrangement uses TRBV2 and TRBJ1-1, with 7 positions matching TRBD1. The junction had 6 bases not matched to a gene; V was cut back by 7 bases and J by 1 base. Per the germline V gene, CDR1 is SNHLY and CDR2 is FYNNEI. The CDR3 length is 14 residues. CDR3 residues: CASIRQGRNTEAFF. The CDR3 region has the DNA TGTGCCAGCATTAGACAGGGACGGAACACTGAAGCTTTCTTT.

This chain uses TRBV4-1 with TRBJ2-3; the D gene is possibly TRBD2 (5 bases). Per germline, CDR1 MGHRA and CDR2 YSYEKL. V lost 7 bases to trimming and J lost 0 bases, with 11 bases between them. This CDR3 is built from 14 residues. Here the CDR3 DNA reads TGCGCCAGCAAGGGAGTAATTAGCACAGATACGCAGTATTTT. Its translation: CASKGVISTDTQYF.

The chain uses TRBV9 and TRBJ2-7; 10 nucleotides match TRBD1. CDR1 SGDLS and CDR2 YYNGEE come from the germline V gene. CDR3 length: 15 residues. V gave up 4 bases and J gave up 0 bases; unmatched junction bases: 4. CDR3 coding DNA: TGTGCCAGCAGCCCCGGGACAGGGGTCTCCTACGAGCAGTACTTC. This sequence encodes CASSPGTGVSYEQYF. Complete variable domain (other parts from reference TRBV9 and TRBJ2-7): DSGVTQTPKHLITATGQRVTLRCSPRSGDLSVYWYQQSLDQGLQFLIQYYNGEERAKGNILERFSAQQFPDLHSELNLSSLELGDSALYFCASSPGTGVSYEQYFGPGTRLTVT.

J is TRBJ2-1 and V is TRBV28; 10 nucleotides match TRBD2. Germline V gene lookup returns CDR1 MDHEN and CDR2 SYDVKM. V lost 5 bases and J lost 6; bases outside the gene matches: 7. The CDR3 loop spans 15 amino acids. The DNA of the CDR3 is TGTGCCAGCAGTCGGACTAGCGGTGAAGGCAATGAGCAGTTCTTC. Amino acids: CASSRTSGEGNEQFF.

This rearrangement joins TRBV5-6 to TRBJ2-2, with a weak D call TRBD1 (6 bases). Germline CDR1 is SGHDT and CDR2 is YYEEEE. The CDR3 extends over 14 amino acids. V was trimmed by 4 bases and J by 4 bases, leaving 11 bases between them. This chain's CDR3 is CASSPDSFTGELFF. The CDR3 nucleotides are TGTGCCAGCAGCCCGGACAGCTTCACCGGGGAGCTGTTTTTT.

V is TRBV7-9 and J is TRBJ2-7, with 8 positions matching TRBD1. J lost 2 bases, V lost 5 bases, and 8 bases had no gene match. Germline V lookup: CDR1 SEHNR, CDR2 FQNEAQ (reference sequence). The CDR3 sequence is 15 residues long. This CDR3 reads CASSPSGDRPYEQYF. CDR3 nucleotides: TGTGCCAGCAGCCCTTCCGGGGACAGGCCCTACGAGCAGTACTTC.

The chain has TRBV7-2 and TRBJ2-1; maybe TRBD1 (6 bases). Germline V gene lookup returns CDR1 SGHTA and CDR2 FQGNSA. The CDR3 runs 12 residues. The V end lost 5 bases, the J end lost 7 bases, and 9 bases lay between the germline ends. CDR3 DNA: TGTGCCAGCAGCGCGGACAGAAATGAGCAGTTCTTC. Protein: CASSADRNEQFF.

This clone was seen a few times. V and J are TRBV27 and TRBJ2-7; D is unclear. Germline V lookup: CDR1 MNHEY, CDR2 SMNVEV (reference sequence). Deletions cut 4 bases from V and 3 bases from J, with 4 bases between. The CDR3 is 11 amino acids. CDR3 region: CASSSYYEQYF. In DNA, the CDR3 is TGTGCCAGCAGTTCCTACTACGAGCAGTACTTC.